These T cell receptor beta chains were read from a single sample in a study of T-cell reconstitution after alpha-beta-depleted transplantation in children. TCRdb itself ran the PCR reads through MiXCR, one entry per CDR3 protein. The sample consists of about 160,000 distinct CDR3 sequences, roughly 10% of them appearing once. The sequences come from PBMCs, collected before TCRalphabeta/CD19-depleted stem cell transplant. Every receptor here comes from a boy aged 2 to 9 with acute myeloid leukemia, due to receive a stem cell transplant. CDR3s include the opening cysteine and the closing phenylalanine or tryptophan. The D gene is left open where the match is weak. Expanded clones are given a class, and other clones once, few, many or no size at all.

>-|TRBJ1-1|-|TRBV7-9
TGTGCCAGCAGCTTGGACGGATACACTGAAGCTTTCTTT
CASSLDGYTEAFF
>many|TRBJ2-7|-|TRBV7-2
TGTGCCAGCAGCCTAAACTTGTTCTCCTACGAGCAGTACTTC
CASSLNLFSYEQYF
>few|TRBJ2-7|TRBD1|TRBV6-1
TGTGCCAGCATAGGGACAGGGGGCCAGGAGCAGTACTTC
CASIGTGGQEQYF
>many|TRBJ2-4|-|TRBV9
TGTGCCAGCAGCTCTCCTGGGGGGGCGGCGAGGTTTGACATTCAGTACTTC
CASSSPGGAARFDIQYF
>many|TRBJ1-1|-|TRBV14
TGTGCCAGCAGCCAAGATCTTGGGGGGACCGCTTTCTTT
CASSQDLGGTAFF
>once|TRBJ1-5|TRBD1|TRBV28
TGTGCCAGCAGTTCCGGACAGGGGAGTCAGCCCCAGCATTTT
CASSSGQGSQPQHF
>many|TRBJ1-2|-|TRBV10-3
TGTGCCATCAGTGAGCAAGATAACTATGGCTACACCTTC
CAISEQDNYGYTF
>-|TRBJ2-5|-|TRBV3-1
TGTGCCAGCAGCCACGAGCGAGCTAGGAATAGCGGAGACCAAGAGACCCAGTACTTC
CASSHERARNSGDQETQYF
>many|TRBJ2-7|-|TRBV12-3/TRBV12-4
TGTGCCAGCAGCCCTCAACACACGACGGGTTCCTACGAGCAGTACTTC
CASSPQHTTGSYEQYF
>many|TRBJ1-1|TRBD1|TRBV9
TGTGCCAGCAGCCCCGGACAGGGTGGAGGAAGGGACACTGAAGCTTTCTTT
CASSPGQGGGRDTEAFF
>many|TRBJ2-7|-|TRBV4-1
TGCGCCAGCAGCTTCACGGAGGGCCACGAGCAGTACTTC
CASSFTEGHEQYF
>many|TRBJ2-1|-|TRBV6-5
TGTGCCAGCAGTTCAATGACTGCCCTCAGGGTGCATGAGCAGTTCTTC
CASSSMTALRVHEQFF
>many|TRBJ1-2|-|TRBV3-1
TGTGCCAGCAGCCAAGATACGACAAACAATAACTATGGCTACACCTTC
CASSQDTTNNNYGYTF
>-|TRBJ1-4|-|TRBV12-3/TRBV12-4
TGTGCCAGCTCAAGCGGGTACGAAAAACTGTTTTTT
CASSSGYEKLFF
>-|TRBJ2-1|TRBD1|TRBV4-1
TGCGCCAGCAGCCGACAGGGACCCGAGTCGTACAATGAGCAGTTCTTC
CASSRQGPESYNEQFF
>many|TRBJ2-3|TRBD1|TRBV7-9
TGTGCCAGCAGCTTAGGAACTCAGGGGGTAGGCCCAGATACGCAGTATTTT
CASSLGTQGVGPDTQYF
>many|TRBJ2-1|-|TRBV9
TGTGCCAGCAGCGGCGAGACTAGTTATGAGCAGTTCTTC
CASSGETSYEQFF
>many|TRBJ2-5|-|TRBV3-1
TGTGCCAGCAGCCAAGGTTCCGCGGGAGAGACCCAGTACTTC
CASSQGSAGETQYF
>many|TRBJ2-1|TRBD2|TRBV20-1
TGCAGTGCTCCCGACTGGGCGGGACTAGCGGGGCGCTCCTACAATGAGCAGTTCTTC
CSAPDWAGLAGRSYNEQFF
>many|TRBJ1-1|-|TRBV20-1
TGCAGTGCTAGAGATTCTGGGGGCACTGAAGCTTTCTTT
CSARDSGGTEAFF
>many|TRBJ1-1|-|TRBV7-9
TGTGCCAGCAGCTTAGGGGAGACCACTGAAGCTTTCTTT
CASSLGETTEAFF
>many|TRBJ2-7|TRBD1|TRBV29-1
TGCAGCGCGAGACAGGGGGCCTACGAGCAGTACTTC
CSARQGAYEQYF
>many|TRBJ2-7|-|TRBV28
TGTGCCAGCAGTTTCCAAGGCGAGCAGTACTTC
CASSFQGEQYF
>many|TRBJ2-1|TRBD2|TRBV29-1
TGCAGCGCCAGCGGGCTAGCGGGAGGGATCTCCTACAATGAGCAGTTCTTC
CSASGLAGGISYNEQFF
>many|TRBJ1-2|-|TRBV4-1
TGCGCCAGCAGCCAAGGGACAGCTAACTATGGCTACACCTTC
CASSQGTANYGYTF
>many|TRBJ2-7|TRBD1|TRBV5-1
TGCGCCAGCAGCTTGGGACAGGGGGCTAGCGGCGAGCAGTACTTC
CASSLGQGASGEQYF
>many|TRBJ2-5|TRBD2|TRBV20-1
TGCAGTGCTAGATGGCTCGGGACTAGCGATGAGACCCAGTACTTC
CSARWLGTSDETQYF
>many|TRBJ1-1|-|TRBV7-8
TGTGCCAGCAGTTTTTCGACTACTCAAAACACTGAAGCTTTCTTT
CASSFSTTQNTEAFF
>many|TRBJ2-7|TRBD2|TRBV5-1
TGCGCCAGCAGCACTGCGGGGCGGAGCGGGAGGGGCCACGAGCAGTACTTC
CASSTAGRSGRGHEQYF
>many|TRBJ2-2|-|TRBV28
TGTGCCAGCAGTTCAACAGGACTGAACACCGGGGAGCTGTTTTTT
CASSSTGLNTGELFF
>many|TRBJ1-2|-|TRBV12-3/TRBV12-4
TGTGGGGTGCGGGGGGTCTATGGCTACACCTTC
CGVRGVYGYTF
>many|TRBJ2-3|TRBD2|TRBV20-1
TGCAGTGCCCGCGGACTAGCGGGAGTAACAGATACGCAGTATTTT
CSARGLAGVTDTQYF
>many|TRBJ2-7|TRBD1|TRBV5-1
TGCGCCAGCAGCTTACCGGGACAGGGCAACTACGAGCAGTACTTC
CASSLPGQGNYEQYF